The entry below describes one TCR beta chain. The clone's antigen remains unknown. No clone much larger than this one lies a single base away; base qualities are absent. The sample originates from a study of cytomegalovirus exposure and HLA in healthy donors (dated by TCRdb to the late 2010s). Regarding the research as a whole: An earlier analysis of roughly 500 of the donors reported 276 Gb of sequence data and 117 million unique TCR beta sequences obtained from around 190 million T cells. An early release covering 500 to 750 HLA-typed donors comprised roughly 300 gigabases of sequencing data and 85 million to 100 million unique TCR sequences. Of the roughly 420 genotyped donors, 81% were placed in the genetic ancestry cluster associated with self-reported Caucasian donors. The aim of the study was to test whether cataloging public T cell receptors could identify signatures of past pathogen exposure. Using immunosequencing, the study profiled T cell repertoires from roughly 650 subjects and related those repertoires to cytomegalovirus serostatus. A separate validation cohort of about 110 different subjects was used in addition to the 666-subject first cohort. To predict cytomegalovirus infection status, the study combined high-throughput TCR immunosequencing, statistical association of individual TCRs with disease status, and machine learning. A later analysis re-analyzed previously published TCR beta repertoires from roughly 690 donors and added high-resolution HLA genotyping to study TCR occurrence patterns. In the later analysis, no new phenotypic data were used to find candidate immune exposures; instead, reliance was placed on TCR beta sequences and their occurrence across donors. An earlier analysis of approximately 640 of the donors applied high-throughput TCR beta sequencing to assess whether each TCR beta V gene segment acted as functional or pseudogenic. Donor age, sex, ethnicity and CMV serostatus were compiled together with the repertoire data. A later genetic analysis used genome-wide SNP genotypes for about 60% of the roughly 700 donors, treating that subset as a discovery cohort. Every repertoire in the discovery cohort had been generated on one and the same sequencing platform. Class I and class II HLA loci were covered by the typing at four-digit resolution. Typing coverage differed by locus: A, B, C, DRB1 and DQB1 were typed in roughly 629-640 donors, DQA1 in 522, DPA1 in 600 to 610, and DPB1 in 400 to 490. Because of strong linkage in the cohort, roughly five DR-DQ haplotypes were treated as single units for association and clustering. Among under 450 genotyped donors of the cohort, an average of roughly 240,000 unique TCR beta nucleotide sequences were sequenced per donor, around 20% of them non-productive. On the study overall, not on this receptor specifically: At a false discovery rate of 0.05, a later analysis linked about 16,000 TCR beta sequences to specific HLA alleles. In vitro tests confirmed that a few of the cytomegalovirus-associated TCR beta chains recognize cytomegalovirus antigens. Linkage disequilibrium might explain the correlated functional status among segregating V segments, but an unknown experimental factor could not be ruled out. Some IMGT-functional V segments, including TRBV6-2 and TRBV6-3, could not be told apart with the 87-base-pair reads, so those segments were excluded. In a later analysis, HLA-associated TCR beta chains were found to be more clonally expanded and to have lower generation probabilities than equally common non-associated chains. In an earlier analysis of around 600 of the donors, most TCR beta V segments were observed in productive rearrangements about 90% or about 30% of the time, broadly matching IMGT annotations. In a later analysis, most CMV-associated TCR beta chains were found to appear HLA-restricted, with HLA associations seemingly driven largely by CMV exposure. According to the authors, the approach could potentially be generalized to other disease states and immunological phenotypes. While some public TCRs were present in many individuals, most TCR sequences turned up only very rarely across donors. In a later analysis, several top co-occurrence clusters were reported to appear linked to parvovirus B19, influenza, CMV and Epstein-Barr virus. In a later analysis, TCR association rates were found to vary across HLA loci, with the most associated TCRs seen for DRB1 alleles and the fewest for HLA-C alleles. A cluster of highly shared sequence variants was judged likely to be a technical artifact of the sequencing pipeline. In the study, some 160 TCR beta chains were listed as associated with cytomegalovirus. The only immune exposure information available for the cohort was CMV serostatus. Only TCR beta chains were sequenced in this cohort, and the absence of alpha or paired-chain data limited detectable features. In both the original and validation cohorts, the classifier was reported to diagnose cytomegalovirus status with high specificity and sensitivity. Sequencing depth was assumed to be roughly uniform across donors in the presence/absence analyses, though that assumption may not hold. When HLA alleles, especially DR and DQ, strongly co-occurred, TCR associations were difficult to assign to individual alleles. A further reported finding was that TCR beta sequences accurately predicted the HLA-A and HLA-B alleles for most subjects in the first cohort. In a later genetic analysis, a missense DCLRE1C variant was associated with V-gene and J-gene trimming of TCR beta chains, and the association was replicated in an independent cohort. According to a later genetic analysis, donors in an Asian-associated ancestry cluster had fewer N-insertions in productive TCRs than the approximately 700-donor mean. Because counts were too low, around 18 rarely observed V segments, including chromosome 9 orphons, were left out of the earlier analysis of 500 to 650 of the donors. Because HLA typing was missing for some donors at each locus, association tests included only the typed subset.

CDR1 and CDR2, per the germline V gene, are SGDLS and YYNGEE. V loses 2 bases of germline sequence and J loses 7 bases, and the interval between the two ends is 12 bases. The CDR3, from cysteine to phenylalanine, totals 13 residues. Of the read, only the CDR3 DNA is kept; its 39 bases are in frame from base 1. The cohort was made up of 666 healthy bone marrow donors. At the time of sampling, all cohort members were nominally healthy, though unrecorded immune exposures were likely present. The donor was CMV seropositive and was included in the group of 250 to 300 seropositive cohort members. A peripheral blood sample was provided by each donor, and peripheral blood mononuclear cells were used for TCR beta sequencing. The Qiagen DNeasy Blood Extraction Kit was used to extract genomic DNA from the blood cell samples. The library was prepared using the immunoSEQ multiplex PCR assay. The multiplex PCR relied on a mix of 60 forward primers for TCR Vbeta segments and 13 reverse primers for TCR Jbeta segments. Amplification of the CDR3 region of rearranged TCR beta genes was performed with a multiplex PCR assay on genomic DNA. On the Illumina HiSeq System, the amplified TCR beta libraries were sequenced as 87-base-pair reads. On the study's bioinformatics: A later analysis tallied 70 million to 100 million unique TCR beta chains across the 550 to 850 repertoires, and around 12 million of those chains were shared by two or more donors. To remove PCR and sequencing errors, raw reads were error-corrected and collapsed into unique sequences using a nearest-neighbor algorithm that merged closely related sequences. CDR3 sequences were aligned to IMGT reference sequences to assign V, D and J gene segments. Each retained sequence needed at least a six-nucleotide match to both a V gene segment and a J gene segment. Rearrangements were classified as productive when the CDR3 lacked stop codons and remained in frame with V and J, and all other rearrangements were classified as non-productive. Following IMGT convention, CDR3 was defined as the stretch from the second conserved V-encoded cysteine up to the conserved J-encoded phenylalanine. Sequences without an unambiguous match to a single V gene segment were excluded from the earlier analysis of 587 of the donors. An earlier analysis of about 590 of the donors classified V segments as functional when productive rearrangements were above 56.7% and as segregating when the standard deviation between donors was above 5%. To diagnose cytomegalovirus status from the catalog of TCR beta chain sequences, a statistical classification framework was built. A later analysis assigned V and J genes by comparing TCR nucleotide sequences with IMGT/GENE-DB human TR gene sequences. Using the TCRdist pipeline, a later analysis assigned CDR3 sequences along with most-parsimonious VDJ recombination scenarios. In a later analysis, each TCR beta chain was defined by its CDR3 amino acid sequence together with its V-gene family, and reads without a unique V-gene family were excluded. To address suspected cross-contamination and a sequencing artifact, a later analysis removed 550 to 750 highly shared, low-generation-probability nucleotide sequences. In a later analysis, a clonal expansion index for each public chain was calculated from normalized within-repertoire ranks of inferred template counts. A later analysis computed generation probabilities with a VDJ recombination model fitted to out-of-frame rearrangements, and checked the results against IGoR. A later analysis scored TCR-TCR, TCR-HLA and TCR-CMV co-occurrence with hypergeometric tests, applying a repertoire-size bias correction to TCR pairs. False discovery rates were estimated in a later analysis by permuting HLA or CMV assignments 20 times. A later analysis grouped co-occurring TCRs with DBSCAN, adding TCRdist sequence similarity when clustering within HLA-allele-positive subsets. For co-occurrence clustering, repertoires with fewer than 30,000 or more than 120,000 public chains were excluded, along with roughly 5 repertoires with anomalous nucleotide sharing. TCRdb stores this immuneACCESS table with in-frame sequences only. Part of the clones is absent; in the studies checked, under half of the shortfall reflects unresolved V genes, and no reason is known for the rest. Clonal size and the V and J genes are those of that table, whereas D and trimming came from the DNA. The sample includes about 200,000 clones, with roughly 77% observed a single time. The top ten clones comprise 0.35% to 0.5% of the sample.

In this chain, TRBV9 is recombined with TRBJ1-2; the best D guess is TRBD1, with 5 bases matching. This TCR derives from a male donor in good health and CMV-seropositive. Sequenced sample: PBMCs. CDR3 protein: CASSVGREGGYTF. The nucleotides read TGTGCCAGCAGCGTTGGCAGGGAAGGTGGCTACACCTTC.